This record covers a single T cell receptor (beta chain). Its antigen is not known. These data belong to a study of cytomegalovirus exposure and HLA in healthy donors. Study-level points and caveats: The study labeled fewer than 200 TCR beta chains cytomegalovirus-associated. Reportedly, diagnosis of cytomegalovirus status by the classifier showed high specificity and sensitivity. The TCR clusters that emerged in the first cohort tended, a later analysis found, to co-occur in the 110 or so validation repertoires. Most TCRs appeared rarely, but some public TCRs recurred in many donors.

Clones were sequenced by immunoSEQ multiplex PCR, and TCRdb holds only the in-frame ones, with some missing. This sample has 100,000 to 150,000 clones, with 89% found just once. This TCR came from a woman under 30 in good health and CMV-seronegative. Sequenced input: PBMCs.

CDR3: CATGQGAPYGYTF. The CDR3 nucleotides read TGTGCCACCGGACAGGGGGCACCTTATGGCTACACCTTC. The V call is TRBV15, the J call TRBJ1-2, with 11 nucleotides matching TRBD1. The germline V gene encodes CDR1 LNHNV and CDR2 YYDKDF (reference sequence). Trimming cost V 8 bases and J 5 bases; bases outside gene matches: 4. The CDR3 totals 13 residues.